This T cell receptor (beta chain) is drawn from a study of shared clonotypes between healthy human individuals. Using immunoSEQ multiplex PCR, the repertoire was profiled, and TCRdb retains in-frame clones only, with some absent. The sample includes approximately 2,000,000 clones, 85% to 95% of them seen just once. V was pared by 4 bases and J by 6 bases, with 6 bases of the junction left unmatched. Germline V gene data show CDR1 as SGHRS and CDR2 as YFSETQ. The CDR3 covers 15 residues. The receptor was derived from a young man in good health. Some clones in this sample may be carry-over from other donors' samples. The material sequenced was naive CD4+ T cells from PBMCs. Subset indicated: CD45RA+ positively selected. The chain employs TRBV5-1 and TRBJ2-1, with 11 bases matching TRBD2. The CDR3 sequence is CASSPTSGRGNEQFF. As DNA, the CDR3 is TGCGCCAGCAGCCCTACTAGCGGGAGAGGCAATGAGCAGTTCTTC.